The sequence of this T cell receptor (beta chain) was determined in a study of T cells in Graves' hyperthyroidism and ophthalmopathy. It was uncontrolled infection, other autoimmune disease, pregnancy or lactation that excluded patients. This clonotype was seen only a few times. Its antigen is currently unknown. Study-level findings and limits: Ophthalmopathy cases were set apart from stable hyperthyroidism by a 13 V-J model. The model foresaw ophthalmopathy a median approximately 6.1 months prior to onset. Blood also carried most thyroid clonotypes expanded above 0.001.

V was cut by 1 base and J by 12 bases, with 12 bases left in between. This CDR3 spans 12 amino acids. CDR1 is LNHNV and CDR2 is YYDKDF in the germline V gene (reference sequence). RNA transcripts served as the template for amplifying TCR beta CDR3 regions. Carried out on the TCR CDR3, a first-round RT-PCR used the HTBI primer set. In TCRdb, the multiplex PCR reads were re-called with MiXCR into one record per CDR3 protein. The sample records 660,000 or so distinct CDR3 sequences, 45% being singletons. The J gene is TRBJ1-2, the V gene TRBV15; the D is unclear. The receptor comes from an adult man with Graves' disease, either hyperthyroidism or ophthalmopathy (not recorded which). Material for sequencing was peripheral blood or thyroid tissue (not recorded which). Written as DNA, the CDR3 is TGTGCCACCAGCAGAGGGCACTCTGGAAACACCTTC. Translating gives CATSRGHSGNTF.